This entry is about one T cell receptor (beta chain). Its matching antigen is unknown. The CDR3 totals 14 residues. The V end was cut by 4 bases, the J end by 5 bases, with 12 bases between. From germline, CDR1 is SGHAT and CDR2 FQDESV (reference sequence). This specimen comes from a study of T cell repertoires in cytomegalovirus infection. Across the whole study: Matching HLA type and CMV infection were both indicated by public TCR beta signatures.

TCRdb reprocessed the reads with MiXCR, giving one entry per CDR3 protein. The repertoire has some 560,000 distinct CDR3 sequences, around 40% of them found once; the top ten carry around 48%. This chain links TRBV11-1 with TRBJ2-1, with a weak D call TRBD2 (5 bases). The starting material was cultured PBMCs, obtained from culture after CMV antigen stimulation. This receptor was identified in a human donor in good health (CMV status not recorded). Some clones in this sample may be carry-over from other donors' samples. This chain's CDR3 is CASSWLRENNEQFF. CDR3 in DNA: TGTGCCAGCAGCTGGCTTAGGGAGAACAATGAGCAGTTCTTC.